This T cell receptor (beta chain) was recorded in a study of cytomegalovirus exposure and HLA in healthy donors. The PCR employed 60 Vbeta primers together with 13 Jbeta primers. Assay: immunoSEQ multiplex PCR; the TCRdb copy retains only in-frame clones and omits some. The sample holds some 200,000 clones; about 77% are singletons and the top ten take 2.9%. The CDR3 runs to 15 residues. Trimming cost V 0 bases and J 3 bases, with 12 bases left between them. Germline-derived CDR1 and CDR2 are SGHRS and YFSETQ. V usage is TRBV5-1 and J usage is TRBJ1-1; D uncertain. The TCR sequence derives from a female donor in good health and CMV-seronegative. Sequencing was carried out using PBMCs. CDR3 coding DNA: TGCGCCAGCAGCTTGGTACGGGAGCCCGACACTGAAGCTTTCTTT. Protein: CASSLVREPDTEAFF. Full variable domain (missing parts from reference TRBV5-1 and TRBJ1-1): KAGVTQTPRYLIKTRGQQVTLSCSPISGHRSVSWYQQTPGQGLQFLFEYFSETQRNKGNFPGRFSGRQFSNSRSEMNVSTLELGDSALYLCASSLVREPDTEAFFGQGTRLTVV.